The present T cell receptor (beta chain) was sequenced within a study of CD4 T cells in relation to SARS-CoV-2 and coronaviruses. CDR1 is MDHEN, CDR2 SYDVKM, per germline. Trimming took off 2 bases at V and 10 bases at J, with 14 bases between the two ends. The CDR3 spans 14 residues. Points from the study as a whole: Compared with monoreactive clones, crossreactive clones showed significantly weaker SARS-CoV-2 expansion. Memory recall responses, not primary responses primed in culture, are what the assay detects.

A word on this clone: The antigen is not known.

Produced via immunoSEQ multiplex PCR; TCRdb's table is partial and in-frame only. The repertoire has some 69,000 clones, about 94% of them found once; the top ten carry 0.12% to 0.15%. Unexposed donor CD4+ T cells date from about 2011-2018, before the COVID-19 pandemic. Naive and memory CD4+ T cells came from enriched cryopreserved PBMCs. The receptor was derived from a human donor in good health. The J gene is TRBJ1-4, the V gene TRBV28; D possibly corresponds to TRBD1 (6 bases). Sequencing was carried out using naive CD4+ T cells from PBMCs. Sample subset: naive CD4+ T cells isolated by negative enrichment. CDR3 coding DNA: TGTGCCAGCAGTTTAAGGTCAGGGGTCGGAAAACTGTTTTTT. Translation gives CASSLRSGVGKLFF.